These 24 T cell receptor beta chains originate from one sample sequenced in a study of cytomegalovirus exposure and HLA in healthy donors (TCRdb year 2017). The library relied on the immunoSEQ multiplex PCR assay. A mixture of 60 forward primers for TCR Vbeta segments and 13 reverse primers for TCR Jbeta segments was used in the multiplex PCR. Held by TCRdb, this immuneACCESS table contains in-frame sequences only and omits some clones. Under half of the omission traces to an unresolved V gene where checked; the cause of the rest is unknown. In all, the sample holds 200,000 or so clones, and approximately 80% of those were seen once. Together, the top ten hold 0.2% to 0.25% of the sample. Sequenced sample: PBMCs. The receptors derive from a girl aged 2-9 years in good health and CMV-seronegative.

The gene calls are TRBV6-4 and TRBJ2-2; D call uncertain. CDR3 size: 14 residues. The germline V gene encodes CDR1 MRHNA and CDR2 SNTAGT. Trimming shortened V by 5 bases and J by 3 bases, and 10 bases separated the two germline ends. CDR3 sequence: CASSPLADTGELFF. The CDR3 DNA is TGTGCCAGCAGTCCATTAGCTGACACCGGGGAGCTGTTTTTT.

Here the CDR3 DNA reads TGTGCCAGCAGTGCGGGGGATCAGCCCCAGCATTTT. Amino acid sequence: CASSAGDQPQHF. V is TRBV6-5 and J is TRBJ1-5; the D gene is possibly TRBD1 (5 bases). Germline V lookup: CDR1 MNHEY, CDR2 SVGAGI. The CDR3 sequence is 12 residues long. Between the trimmed V and J ends, which lost 5 bases and 5 bases, there was a span of 7 bases.

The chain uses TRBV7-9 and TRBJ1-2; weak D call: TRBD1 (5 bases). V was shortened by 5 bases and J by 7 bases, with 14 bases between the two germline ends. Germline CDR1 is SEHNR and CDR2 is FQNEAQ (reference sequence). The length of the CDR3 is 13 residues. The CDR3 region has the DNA TGTGCCAGCAGCCGAACAGGCTTCGGTGGCTACACCTTC. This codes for CASSRTGFGGYTF.

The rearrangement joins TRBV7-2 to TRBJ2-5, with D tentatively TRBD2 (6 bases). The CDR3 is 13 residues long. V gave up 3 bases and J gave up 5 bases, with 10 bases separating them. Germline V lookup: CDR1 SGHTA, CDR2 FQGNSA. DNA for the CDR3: TGTGCCAGCAGCTTTGGGGGGAGGGAGACCCAGTACTTC. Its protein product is CASSFGGRETQYF.

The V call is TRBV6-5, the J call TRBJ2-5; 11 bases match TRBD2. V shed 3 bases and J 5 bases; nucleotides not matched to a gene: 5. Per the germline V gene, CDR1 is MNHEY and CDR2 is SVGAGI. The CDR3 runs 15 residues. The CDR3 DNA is TGTGCCAGCAGTTATGGACTAGCGGGTAGGGAGACCCAGTACTTC. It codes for CASSYGLAGRETQYF.

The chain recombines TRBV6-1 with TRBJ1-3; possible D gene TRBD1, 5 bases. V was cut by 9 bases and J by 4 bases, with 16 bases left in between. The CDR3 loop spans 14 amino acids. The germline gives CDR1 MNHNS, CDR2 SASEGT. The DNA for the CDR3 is TGTGCCAGTCGGGGGTTGGTTGACGGAAACACCATATATTTT. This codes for CASRGLVDGNTIYF.

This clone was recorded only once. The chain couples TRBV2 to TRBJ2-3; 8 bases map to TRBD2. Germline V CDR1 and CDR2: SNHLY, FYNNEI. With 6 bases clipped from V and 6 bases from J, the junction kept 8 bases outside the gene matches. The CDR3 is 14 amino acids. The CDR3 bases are TGTGCCAGCAGGACTGGGACTAGTGGCGATACGCAGTATTTT. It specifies CASRTGTSGDTQYF.

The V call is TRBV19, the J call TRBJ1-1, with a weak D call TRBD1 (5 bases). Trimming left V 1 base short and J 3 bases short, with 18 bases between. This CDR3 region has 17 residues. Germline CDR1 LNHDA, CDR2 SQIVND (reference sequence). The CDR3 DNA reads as TGTGCCAGTAGTATAGGTCAGGGTCCCCCTTCGGACACTGAAGCTTTCTTT. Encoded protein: CASSIGQGPPSDTEAFF.

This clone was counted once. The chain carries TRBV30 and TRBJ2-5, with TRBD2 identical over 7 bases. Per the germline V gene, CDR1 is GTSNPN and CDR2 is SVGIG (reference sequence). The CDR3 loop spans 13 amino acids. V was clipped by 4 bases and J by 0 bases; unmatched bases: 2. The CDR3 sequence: CAWTSGNQETQYF. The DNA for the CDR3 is TGTGCCTGGACTAGCGGTAACCAAGAGACCCAGTACTTC.

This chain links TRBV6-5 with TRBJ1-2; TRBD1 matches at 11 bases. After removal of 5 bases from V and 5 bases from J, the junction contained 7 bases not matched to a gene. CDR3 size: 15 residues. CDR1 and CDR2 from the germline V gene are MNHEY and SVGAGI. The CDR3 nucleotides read TGTGCCAGCAGTCCCTCAGGACAGGGGGCTTATGGCTACACCTTC. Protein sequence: CASSPSGQGAYGYTF.

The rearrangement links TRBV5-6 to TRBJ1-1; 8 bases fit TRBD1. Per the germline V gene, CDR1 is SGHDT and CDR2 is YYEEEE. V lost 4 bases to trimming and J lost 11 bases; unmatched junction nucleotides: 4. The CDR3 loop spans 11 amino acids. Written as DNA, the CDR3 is TGTGCCAGCAGCCTGACAGGGGTGGCTTTCTTT. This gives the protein CASSLTGVAFF.

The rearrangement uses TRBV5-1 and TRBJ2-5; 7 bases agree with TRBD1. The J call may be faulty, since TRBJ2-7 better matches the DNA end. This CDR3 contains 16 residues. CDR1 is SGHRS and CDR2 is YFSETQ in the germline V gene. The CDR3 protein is CASSLGQGNAGYEQYF. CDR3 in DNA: TGCGCCAGCAGCTTGGGACAGGGCAACGCTGGCTACGAGCAGTACTTC.

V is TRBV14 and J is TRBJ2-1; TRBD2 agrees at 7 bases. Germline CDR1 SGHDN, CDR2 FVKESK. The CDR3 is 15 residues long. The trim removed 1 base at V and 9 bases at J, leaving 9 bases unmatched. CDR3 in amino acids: CASSQVPGREGEQFF. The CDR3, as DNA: TGTGCCAGCAGCCAAGTCCCGGGCAGGGAGGGTGAGCAGTTCTTC.

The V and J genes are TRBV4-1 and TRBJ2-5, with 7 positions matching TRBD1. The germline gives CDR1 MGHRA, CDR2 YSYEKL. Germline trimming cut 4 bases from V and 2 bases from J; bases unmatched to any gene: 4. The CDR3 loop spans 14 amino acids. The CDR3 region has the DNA TGCGCCAGCAGCCCTATGGGACAGCAAGAGACCCAGTACTTC. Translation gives CASSPMGQQETQYF.

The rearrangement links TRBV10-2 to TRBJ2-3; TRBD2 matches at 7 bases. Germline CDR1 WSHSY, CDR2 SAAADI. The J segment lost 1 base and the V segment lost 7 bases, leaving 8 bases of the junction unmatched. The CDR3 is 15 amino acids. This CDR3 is CASTRSGERTDTQYF. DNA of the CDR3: TGCGCCAGCACGCGGAGCGGGGAACGCACAGATACGCAGTATTTT.

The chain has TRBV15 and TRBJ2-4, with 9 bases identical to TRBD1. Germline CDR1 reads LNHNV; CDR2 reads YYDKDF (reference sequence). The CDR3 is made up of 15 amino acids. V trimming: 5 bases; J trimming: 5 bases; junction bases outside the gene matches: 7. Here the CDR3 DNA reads TGTGCCACCAGCGCGGACAGGGGAGAGGAAAACATTCAGTACTTC. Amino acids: CATSADRGEENIQYF.

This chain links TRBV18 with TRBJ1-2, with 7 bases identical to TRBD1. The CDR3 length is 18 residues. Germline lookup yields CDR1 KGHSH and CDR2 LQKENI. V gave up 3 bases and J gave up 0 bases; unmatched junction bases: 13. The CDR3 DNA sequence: TGTGCCAGCTCACCGCTACCGACCCCACAGGGGACTAACTATGGCTACACCTTC. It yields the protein CASSPLPTPQGTNYGYTF.

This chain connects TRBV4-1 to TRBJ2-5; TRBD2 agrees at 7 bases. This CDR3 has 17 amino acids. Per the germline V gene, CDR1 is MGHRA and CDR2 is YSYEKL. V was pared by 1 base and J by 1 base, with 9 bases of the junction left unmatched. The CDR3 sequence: CASSQGLYAGVQETQYF. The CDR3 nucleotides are TGCGCCAGCAGCCAAGGTCTCTACGCGGGAGTCCAAGAGACCCAGTACTTC.

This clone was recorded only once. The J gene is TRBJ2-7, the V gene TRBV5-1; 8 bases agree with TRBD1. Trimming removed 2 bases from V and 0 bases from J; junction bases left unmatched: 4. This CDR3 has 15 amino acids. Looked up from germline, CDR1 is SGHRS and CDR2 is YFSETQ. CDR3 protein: CASSLRQGSSYEQYF. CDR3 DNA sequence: TGCGCCAGCAGCTTACGACAGGGGTCCTCCTACGAGCAGTACTTC. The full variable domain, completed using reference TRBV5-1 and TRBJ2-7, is KAGVTQTPRYLIKTRGQQVTLSCSPISGHRSVSWYQQTPGQGLQFLFEYFSETQRNKGNFPGRFSGRQFSNSRSEMNVSTLELGDSALYLCASSLRQGSSYEQYFGPGTRLTVT.

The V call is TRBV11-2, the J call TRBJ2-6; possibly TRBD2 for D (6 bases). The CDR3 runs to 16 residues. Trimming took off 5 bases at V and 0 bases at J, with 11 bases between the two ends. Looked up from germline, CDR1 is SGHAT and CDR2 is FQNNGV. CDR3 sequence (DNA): TGTGCCAGCAGCCCACTGGGAGGCTCTGGGGCCAACGTCCTGACTTTC. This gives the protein CASSPLGGSGANVLTF.

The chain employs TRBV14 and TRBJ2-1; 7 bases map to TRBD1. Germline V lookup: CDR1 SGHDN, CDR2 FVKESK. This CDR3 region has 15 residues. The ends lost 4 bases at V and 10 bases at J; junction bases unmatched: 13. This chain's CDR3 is CASSPRYRGQREQFF. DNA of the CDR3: TGTGCCAGCAGCCCCCGTTACAGGGGTCAACGGGAGCAGTTCTTC.

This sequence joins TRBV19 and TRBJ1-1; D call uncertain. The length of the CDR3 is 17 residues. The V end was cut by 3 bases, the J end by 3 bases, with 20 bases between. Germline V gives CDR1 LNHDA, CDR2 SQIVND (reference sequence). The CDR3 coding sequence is TGTGCCAGTAGTATGCGGGCACATCACGTCTCAGACACTGAAGCTTTCTTT. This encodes CASSMRAHHVSDTEAFF.

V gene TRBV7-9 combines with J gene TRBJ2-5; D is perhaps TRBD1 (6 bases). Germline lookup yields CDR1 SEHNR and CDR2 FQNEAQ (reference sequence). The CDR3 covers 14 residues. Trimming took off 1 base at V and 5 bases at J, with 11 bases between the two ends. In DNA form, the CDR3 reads TGTGCCAGCAGCTTAGTTGGGGGCCCGGAGACCCAGTACTTC. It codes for CASSLVGGPETQYF.

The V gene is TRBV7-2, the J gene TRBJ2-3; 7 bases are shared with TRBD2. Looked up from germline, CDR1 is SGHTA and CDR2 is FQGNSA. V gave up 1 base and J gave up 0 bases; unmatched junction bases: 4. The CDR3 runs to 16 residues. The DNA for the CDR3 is TGTGCCAGCAGCTTAGAGGGGACTACCAGCACAGATACGCAGTATTTT. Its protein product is CASSLEGTTSTDTQYF.